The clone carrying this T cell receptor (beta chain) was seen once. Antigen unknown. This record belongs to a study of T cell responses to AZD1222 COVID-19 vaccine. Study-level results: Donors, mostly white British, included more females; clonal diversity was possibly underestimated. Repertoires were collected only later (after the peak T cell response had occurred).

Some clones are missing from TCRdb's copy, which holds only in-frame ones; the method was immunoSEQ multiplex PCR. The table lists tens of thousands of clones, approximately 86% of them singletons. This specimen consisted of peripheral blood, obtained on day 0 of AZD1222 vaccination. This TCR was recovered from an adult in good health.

CDR3 in amino acids: CASSSGTSGGAYNEQFF. The CDR3 DNA follows: TGCGCCAGCAGTTCCGGGACTAGCGGGGGGGCCTACAATGAGCAGTTCTTC. V usage is TRBV5-1 and J usage is TRBJ2-1, with TRBD2 identical over 16 bases. There are 17 residues in the CDR3. Germline lookup yields CDR1 SGHRS and CDR2 YFSETQ. Losses at the gene ends were 5 bases for V and 2 bases for J; bases not matched to a gene: 4.